These 6 T cell receptor beta chains originate from one sample sequenced in a study of blood T cell repertoires in COVID-19. Clones were read by immunoSEQ multiplex PCR, and TCRdb kept only the in-frame ones, dropping some. The sample includes roughly 190,000 clones, about 87% of them seen just once. Sequenced: peripheral blood. The receptors here all came from a man younger than 35 with active or convalescent COVID-19.

This chain connects TRBV6-5 to TRBJ1-3; possible D gene TRBD1, 5 bases. Germline CDR1 reads MNHEY; CDR2 reads SVGAGI. The V end was cut by 7 bases, the J end by 9 bases, with 16 bases between. The CDR3 is 13 residues long. This CDR3 reads CASTLQGTGTIYF. The DNA of the CDR3 is TGTGCCAGCACCCTCCAGGGAACAGGCACCATATATTTT.

The chain couples TRBV6-2 or TRBV6-3 to TRBJ2-2; TRBD2 matches at 14 bases. The CDR3 contains 19 residues. The V and J ends lost 5 bases and 6 bases, in that order; junction bases with no gene match: 14. Germline lookup yields CDR1 MNHEY and CDR2 SVGEGT. The CDR3, as DNA: TGTGCCAGCAGTAGACGGACTAGCGGGGGGACGTTAGTCGCCGGGGAGCTGTTTTTT. It translates to CASSRRTSGGTLVAGELFF.

The rearrangement joins TRBV6-2 or TRBV6-3 to TRBJ2-3; possible D gene TRBD2, 6 bases. This CDR3 spans 17 amino acids. Looked up from germline, CDR1 is MNHEY and CDR2 is SVGEGT. V was cut by 6 bases and J by 6 bases, with 25 bases left in between. In DNA form, the CDR3 reads TGTGCCAGCAGCCCTTCGTCATACTTGGCGGGGAAGGATACGCAGTATTTT. Protein product: CASSPSSYLAGKDTQYF.

The CDR3 region is CASSLERGGTEAFF. The CDR3 nucleotides are TGTGCCAGCAGCTTAGAAAGAGGGGGTACCGAAGCTTTCTTT. The J gene is TRBJ1-1, the V gene TRBV7-2, with D possibly TRBD1 on 6 matching bases. V lost 1 base, J lost 8 bases, and 14 bases lay in between. Germline CDR1 and CDR2: SGHTA and FQGNSA. The CDR3 is 14 residues long. The whole variable domain, filled in from reference TRBV7-2 and TRBJ1-1, reads GAGVSQSPSNKVTEKGKDVELRCDPISGHTALYWYRQSLGQGLEFLIYFQGNSAPDKSGLPSDRFSAERTGGSVSTLTIQRTQQEDSAVYLCASSLERGGTEAFFGQGTRLTVV.

The chain carries TRBV4-2 and TRBJ1-2; a weak D match, TRBD1 (6 bases). Trimming cost V 1 base and J 5 bases, with 14 bases left between them. The CDR3 has 15 residues. Germline V gene lookup returns CDR1 LGHNA and CDR2 YNFKEQ. CDR3 sequence (DNA): TGTGCCAGCAGCCAAGTAGAAAGGCAGGGGTATGGCTACACCTTC. It codes for CASSQVERQGYGYTF.

The V gene is TRBV5-1, the J gene TRBJ2-2; 9 bases agree with TRBD2. The trim removed 4 bases at V and 3 bases at J, leaving 4 bases unmatched. The CDR3 is made up of 15 amino acids. CDR1 is SGHRS and CDR2 is YFSETQ in the germline V gene. CDR3 amino acids: CASSILAGDTGELFF. DNA of the CDR3: TGCGCCAGCAGCATACTAGCGGGTGACACCGGGGAGCTGTTTTTT.